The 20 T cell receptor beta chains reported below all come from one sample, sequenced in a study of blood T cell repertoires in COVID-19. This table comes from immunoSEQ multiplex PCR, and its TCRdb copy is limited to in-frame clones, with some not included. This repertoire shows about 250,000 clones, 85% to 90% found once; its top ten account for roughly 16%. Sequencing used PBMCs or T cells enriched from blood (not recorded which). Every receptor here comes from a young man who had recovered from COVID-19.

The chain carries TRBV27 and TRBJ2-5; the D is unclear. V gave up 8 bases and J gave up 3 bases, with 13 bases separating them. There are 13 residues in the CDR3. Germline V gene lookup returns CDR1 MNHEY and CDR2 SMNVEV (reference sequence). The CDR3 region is CASVKLTEETQYF. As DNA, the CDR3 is TGTGCCAGCGTGAAGCTCACTGAAGAGACCCAGTACTTC.

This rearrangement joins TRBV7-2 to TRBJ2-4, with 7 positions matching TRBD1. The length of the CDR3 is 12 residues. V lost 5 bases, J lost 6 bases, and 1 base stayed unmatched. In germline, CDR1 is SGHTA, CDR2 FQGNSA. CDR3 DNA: TGTGCCAGCAGCCGGGACAGAAACATTCAGTACTTC. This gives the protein CASSRDRNIQYF.

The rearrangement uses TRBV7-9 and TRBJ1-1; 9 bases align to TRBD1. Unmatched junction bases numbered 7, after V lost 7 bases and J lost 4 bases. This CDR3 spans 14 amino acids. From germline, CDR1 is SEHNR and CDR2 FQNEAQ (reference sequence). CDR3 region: CASTLRTGVTEAFF. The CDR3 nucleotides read TGTGCCAGCACCCTCAGGACAGGGGTCACTGAAGCTTTCTTT.

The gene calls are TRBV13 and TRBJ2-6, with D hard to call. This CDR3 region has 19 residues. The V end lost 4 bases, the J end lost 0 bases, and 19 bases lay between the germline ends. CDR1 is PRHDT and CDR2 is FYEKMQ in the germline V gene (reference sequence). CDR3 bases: TGTGCCAGCAGCTCAAACAACCTCGGCGGTGCCTCTGGGGCCAACGTCCTGACTTTC. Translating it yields CASSSNNLGGASGANVLTF.

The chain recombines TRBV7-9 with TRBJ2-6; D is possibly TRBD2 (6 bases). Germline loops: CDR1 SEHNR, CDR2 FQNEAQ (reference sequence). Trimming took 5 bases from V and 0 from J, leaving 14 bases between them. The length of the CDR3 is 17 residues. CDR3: CASSPTWEDSGANVLTF. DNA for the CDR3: TGTGCCAGCAGCCCAACTTGGGAGGACTCTGGGGCCAACGTCCTGACTTTC.

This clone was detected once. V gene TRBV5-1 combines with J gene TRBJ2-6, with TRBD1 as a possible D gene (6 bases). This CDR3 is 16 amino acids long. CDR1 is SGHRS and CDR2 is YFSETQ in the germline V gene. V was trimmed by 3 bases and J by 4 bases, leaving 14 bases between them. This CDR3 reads CASSSKTGLGANVLTF. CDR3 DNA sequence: TGCGCCAGCAGCTCGAAAACAGGGTTAGGGGCCAACGTCCTGACTTTC.

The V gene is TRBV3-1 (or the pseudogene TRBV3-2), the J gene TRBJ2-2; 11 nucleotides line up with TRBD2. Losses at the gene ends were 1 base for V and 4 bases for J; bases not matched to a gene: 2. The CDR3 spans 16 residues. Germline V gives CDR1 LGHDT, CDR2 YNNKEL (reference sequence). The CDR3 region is CASSQGGTSGTGELFF. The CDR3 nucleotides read TGTGCCAGCAGCCAAGGAGGGACTAGCGGCACCGGGGAGCTGTTTTTT.

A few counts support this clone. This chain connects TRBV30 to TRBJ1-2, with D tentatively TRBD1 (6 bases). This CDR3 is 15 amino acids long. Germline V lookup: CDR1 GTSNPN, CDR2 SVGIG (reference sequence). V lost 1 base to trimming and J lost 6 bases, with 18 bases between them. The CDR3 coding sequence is TGTGCCTGGAGTGATCGAACAGGGAGTGGGGATGGCTACACCTTC. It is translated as CAWSDRTGSGDGYTF. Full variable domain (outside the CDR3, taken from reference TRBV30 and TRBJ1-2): SQTIHQWPATLVQPVGSPLSLECTVEGTSNPNLYWYRQAAGRGLQLLFYSVGIGQISSEVPQNLSASRPQDRQFILSSKKLLLSDSGFYLCAWSDRTGSGDGYTFGSGTRLTVV.

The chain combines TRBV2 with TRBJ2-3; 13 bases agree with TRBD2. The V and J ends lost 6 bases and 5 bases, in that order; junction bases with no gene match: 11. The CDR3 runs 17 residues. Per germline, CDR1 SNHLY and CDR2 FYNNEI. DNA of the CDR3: TGTGCCAGCAGACCTCGTGGGACTAGCGGGGTAAGAGATACGCAGTATTTT. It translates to CASRPRGTSGVRDTQYF. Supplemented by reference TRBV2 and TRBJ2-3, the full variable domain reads EPEVTQTPSHQVTQMGQEVILRCVPISNHLYFYWYRQILGQKVEFLVSFYNNEISEKSEIFDDQFSVERPDGSNFTLKIRSTKLEDSAMYFCASRPRGTSGVRDTQYFGPGTRLTVL.

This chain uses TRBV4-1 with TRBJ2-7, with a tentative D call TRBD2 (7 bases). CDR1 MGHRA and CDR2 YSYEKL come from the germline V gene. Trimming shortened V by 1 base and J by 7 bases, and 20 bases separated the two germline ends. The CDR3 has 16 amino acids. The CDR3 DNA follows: TGCGCCAGCAGCCAAGGTCCCAGAGGGGGGGATGGGGAGCAGTACTTC. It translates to CASSQGPRGGDGEQYF.

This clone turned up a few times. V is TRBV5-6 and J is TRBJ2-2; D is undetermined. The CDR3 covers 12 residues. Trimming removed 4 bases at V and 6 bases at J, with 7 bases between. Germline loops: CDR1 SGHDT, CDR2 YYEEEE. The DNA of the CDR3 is TGTGCCAGCAGCACTTTCCCCGGGGAGCTGTTTTTT. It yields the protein CASSTFPGELFF.

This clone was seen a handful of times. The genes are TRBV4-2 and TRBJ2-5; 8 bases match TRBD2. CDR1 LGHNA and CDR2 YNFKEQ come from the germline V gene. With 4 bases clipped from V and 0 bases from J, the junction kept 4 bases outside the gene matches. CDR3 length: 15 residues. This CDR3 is CASSPGRGDQETQYF. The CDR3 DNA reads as TGTGCCAGCAGCCCGGGGCGGGGGGACCAAGAGACCCAGTACTTC.

The CDR3 coding sequence is TGCGCCAGCAAACAGGGGACCGGCCAAAATTACAATGAGCAGTTCTTC. Protein product: CASKQGTGQNYNEQFF. The chain combines TRBV4-1 with TRBJ2-1; TRBD1 matches at 7 bases. CDR3 length: 16 amino acids. The germline CDR1 and CDR2 sequences are MGHRA and YSYEKL. V was pared by 7 bases and J by 4 bases, with 13 bases of the junction left unmatched.

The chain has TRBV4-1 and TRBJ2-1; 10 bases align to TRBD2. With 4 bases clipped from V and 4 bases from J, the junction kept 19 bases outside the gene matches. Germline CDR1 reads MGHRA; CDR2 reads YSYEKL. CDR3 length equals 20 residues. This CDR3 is CASSPWGKTDSSGSYNEQFF. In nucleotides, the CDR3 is TGCGCCAGCAGCCCCTGGGGGAAGACAGACTCTAGCGGGAGTTACAATGAGCAGTTCTTC.

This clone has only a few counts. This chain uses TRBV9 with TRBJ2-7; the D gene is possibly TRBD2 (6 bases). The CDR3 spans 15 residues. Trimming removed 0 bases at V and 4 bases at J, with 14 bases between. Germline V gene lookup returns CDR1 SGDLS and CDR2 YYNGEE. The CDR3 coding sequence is TGTGCCAGCAGCGTAGCAGCCGGGACTTTATACGAGCAGTACTTC. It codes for CASSVAAGTLYEQYF.

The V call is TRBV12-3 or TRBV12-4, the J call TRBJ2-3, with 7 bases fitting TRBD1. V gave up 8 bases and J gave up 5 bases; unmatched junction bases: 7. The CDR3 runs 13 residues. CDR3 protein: CASEGQIRDTQYF. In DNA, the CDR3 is TGTGCCAGCGAGGGACAGATTAGAGATACGCAGTATTTT.

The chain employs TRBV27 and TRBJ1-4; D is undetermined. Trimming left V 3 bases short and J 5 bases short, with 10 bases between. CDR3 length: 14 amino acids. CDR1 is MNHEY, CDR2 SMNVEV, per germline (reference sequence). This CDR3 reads CASSLTPSNEKLFF. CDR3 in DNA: TGTGCCAGCAGTTTGACACCCTCCAATGAAAAACTGTTTTTT.

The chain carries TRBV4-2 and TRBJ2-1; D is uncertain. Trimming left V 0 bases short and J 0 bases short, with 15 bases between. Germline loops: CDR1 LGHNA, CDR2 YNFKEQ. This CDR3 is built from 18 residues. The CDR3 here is CASSQEGTVLSSYNEQFF. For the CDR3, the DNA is TGTGCCAGCAGCCAAGAAGGCACAGTCTTGAGCTCCTACAATGAGCAGTTCTTC.

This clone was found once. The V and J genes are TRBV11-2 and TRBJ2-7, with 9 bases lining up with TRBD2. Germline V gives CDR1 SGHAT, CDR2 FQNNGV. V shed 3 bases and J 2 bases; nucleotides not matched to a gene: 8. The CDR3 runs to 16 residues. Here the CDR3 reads CASSFLLTSGTYEQYF. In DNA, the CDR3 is TGTGCCAGCAGCTTTTTGTTGACTAGCGGAACCTACGAGCAGTACTTC.

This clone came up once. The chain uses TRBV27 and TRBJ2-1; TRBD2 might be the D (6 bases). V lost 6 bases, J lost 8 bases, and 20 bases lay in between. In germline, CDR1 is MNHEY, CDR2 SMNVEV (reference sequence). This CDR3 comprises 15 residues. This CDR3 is CASSERLGNFYEQFF. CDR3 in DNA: TGTGCCAGCAGCGAACGACTAGGTAACTTCTATGAGCAGTTCTTC.